Presented here are 13 T cell receptor beta chains from one specimen sequenced in a study of blood T cell repertoires in COVID-19. Generated by immunoSEQ multiplex PCR, the TCRdb table keeps only in-frame clones and is missing some. The data contain around 450,000 clones, approximately 90% of them singletons. The sequenced sample was peripheral blood. The receptor set was obtained from a woman in her 30s with acute or convalescent COVID-19.

The chain uses TRBV24-1 and TRBJ2-3; D is possibly TRBD2 (6 bases). This CDR3 contains 15 residues. CDR1 KGHDR and CDR2 SFDVKD come from the germline V gene. With 5 bases removed from V and 1 base from J, the gap between germline ends came to 12 bases. The CDR3 loop is CATSVGSVGTDTQYF. CDR3 coding DNA: TGTGCCACCAGTGTCGGGAGCGTTGGCACAGATACGCAGTATTTT.

The count of this clone is one. The chain is built from TRBV28 and TRBJ2-2; tentative D call: TRBD1 (5 bases). The CDR3 has 16 amino acids. Germline V gene lookup returns CDR1 MDHEN and CDR2 SYDVKM. The V end was cut by 5 bases, the J end by 6 bases, with 19 bases between. The CDR3 loop is CASSLRQSPVPGELFF. The CDR3 nucleotides are TGTGCCAGCAGTCTCCGACAGAGTCCCGTTCCCGGGGAGCTGTTTTTT.

The rearrangement joins TRBV2 to TRBJ1-2; D is ambiguous. This CDR3 is built from 13 residues. The V gene's germline CDR1 is SNHLY and CDR2 FYNNEI. V lost 6 bases and J lost 10, with 18 bases in between. CDR3 bases: TGTGCCAGCAGCCGGGTTTTTAGGCCTGACTACACCTTC. As protein: CASSRVFRPDYTF.

V usage is TRBV28 and J usage is TRBJ2-7, with 8 bases lining up with TRBD1. Per germline, CDR1 MDHEN and CDR2 SYDVKM. This CDR3 region has 15 residues. The junction had 13 bases not matched to a gene; V was cut back by 6 bases and J by 6 bases. The CDR3 reads CASSSGLQGAGEQYF. Written as DNA, the CDR3 is TGTGCCAGCAGCTCAGGCCTCCAGGGGGCAGGCGAGCAGTACTTC. Full variable domain (rest looked up from reference TRBV28 and TRBJ2-7): DVKVTQSSRYLVKRTGEKVFLECVQDMDHENMFWYRQDPGLGLRLIYFSYDVKMKEKGDIPEGYSVSREKKERFSLILESASTNQTSMYLCASSSGLQGAGEQYFGPGTRLTVT.

This chain joins TRBV19 and TRBJ2-3; TRBD2 agrees at 10 bases. Trimming took 3 bases from V and 8 from J; bases not matched to a gene: 8. This CDR3 comprises 15 residues. CDR1 and CDR2 from the germline V gene are LNHDA and SQIVND (reference sequence). The CDR3 reads CASSIGTSAPVTQYF. For the CDR3, the DNA is TGTGCCAGTAGTATTGGGACTAGCGCTCCTGTTACGCAGTATTTT.

This chain joins TRBV3-1 (or the pseudogene TRBV3-2) and TRBJ2-1, with TRBD1 as a possible D gene (5 bases). Trimming stripped 7 bases from V and 0 bases from J, with 7 bases between. The CDR3 runs to 13 residues. The germline V gene encodes CDR1 LGHDT and CDR2 YNNKEL (reference sequence). The CDR3 DNA is TGTGCCAGCAAACAGGACTCCTACAATGAGCAGTTCTTC. As protein: CASKQDSYNEQFF.

The chain couples TRBV9 to TRBJ2-2, with D possibly TRBD2 on 6 matching bases. The germline gives CDR1 SGDLS, CDR2 YYNGEE. V lost 7 bases, J lost 0 bases, and 10 bases lay in between. The length of the CDR3 is 14 residues. CDR3 in DNA: TGTGCCAGCGAGGAGGGCACGAACACCGGGGAGCTGTTTTTT. Amino acids: CASEEGTNTGELFF.

The rearrangement joins TRBV4-1 to TRBJ1-1, with unresolved D. V was pared by 6 bases and J by 1 base, with 6 bases between. This CDR3 contains 12 residues. Germline CDR1 reads MGHRA; CDR2 reads YSYEKL. The DNA for the CDR3 is TGCGCCAGCAGTCGAGGGAACACTGAAGCTTTCTTT. This gives the protein CASSRGNTEAFF.

The rearrangement uses TRBV7-2 and TRBJ1-1; TRBD1 might be the D (6 bases). V was trimmed by 5 bases and J by 5 bases, leaving 18 bases between them. This CDR3 has 15 amino acids. Germline V CDR1 and CDR2: SGHTA, FQGNSA. The CDR3 DNA reads as TGTGCCAGCAGCCCCCGGGCTGGGGGCATGACTGAAGCTTTCTTT. It translates to CASSPRAGGMTEAFF.

This chain connects TRBV5-4 to TRBJ2-5; TRBD2 matches 11 bases. The germline V gene encodes CDR1 SGHNT and CDR2 YYREEE (reference sequence). The J segment lost 11 bases and the V segment lost 2 bases, leaving 8 bases of the junction unmatched. CDR3 length: 14 residues. The CDR3 here is CASSLGTSGELQYF. DNA of the CDR3: TGTGCCAGCAGCTTAGGGACTAGCGGAGAGTTACAGTACTTC.

This sequence joins TRBV2 and TRBJ1-2, with TRBD1 identical over 8 bases. The CDR3 is 16 amino acids. V dropped 1 base and J dropped 8; count of bases not matched to a gene: 12. Germline V lookup: CDR1 SNHLY, CDR2 FYNNEI. This CDR3 reads CASSEGTGLVVSGYTF. As DNA, the CDR3 is TGTGCCAGCAGTGAAGGGACAGGGTTAGTTGTCTCCGGCTACACCTTC. Filled out from reference TRBV2 and TRBJ1-2, the complete variable domain reads EPEVTQTPSHQVTQMGQEVILRCVPISNHLYFYWYRQILGQKVEFLVSFYNNEISEKSEIFDDQFSVERPDGSNFTLKIRSTKLEDSAMYFCASSEGTGLVVSGYTFGSGTRLTVV.

The chain joins TRBV19 to TRBJ1-1; a possible D gene is TRBD1 (6 bases). Trimming shortened V by 4 bases and J by 1 base, and 25 bases separated the two germline ends. The CDR3 extends over 19 amino acids. Germline V CDR1 and CDR2: LNHDA, SQIVND (reference sequence). CDR3 DNA sequence: TGTGCCAGTAGTAATTCTCAGGGGTGGTGGTTGAGGCAGAACACTGAAGCTTTCTTT. Translating gives CASSNSQGWWLRQNTEAFF.

The chain is built from TRBV12-3 or TRBV12-4 and TRBJ2-7; D is unclear. V lost 4 bases to trimming and J lost 0 bases, with 7 bases between them. The CDR3 runs to 13 residues. CDR3 nucleotide sequence: TGTGCCAGCAGTTGGCAGAACTCCTACGAGCAGTACTTC. Protein: CASSWQNSYEQYF.